Below are 24 T cell receptor beta chains sequenced from a single sample in a study of human CD4 T cells and Enterobacteriaceae. Only in-frame clones appear in the TCRdb table, and some are missing; sequencing was by immunoSEQ multiplex PCR. The table includes about 26,000 clones, 70% to 90% detected once. All CD4+ cells other than CD45RA+CCR7+CD95- naive cells were sorted as memory, over 95% pure. The sample consisted of memory CD4+ T cells from blood. These receptors all stem from a human donor in good health.

The chain has TRBV25-1 and TRBJ2-3, with D possibly TRBD2 on 5 matching bases. V dropped 8 bases and J dropped 1 base, with 16 bases sitting between them. Looked up from germline, CDR1 is MGHDK and CDR2 is SYGVNS. The CDR3 is made up of 15 amino acids. In DNA, the CDR3 is TGTGCCAGCGGGGAAGGGAGCCTCGGCACAGATACGCAGTATTTT. This encodes CASGEGSLGTDTQYF. Filled out from reference TRBV25-1 and TRBJ2-3, the complete variable domain reads EADIYQTPRYLVIGTGKKITLECSQTMGHDKMYWYQQDPGMELHLIHYSYGVNSTEKGDLSSESTVSRIRTEHFPLTLESARPSHTSQYLCASGEGSLGTDTQYFGPGTRLTVL.

The chain combines TRBV19 with TRBJ1-2; D gene ambiguous. Germline CDR1 reads LNHDA; CDR2 reads SQIVND (reference sequence). The CDR3 is 14 amino acids. V was shortened by 3 bases and J by 8 bases, with 16 bases between the two germline ends. The CDR3 reads CASSISLSSSGYTF. CDR3 nucleotides: TGTGCCAGTAGTATTTCCCTTTCTAGTAGCGGCTACACCTTC.

The V call is TRBV15, the J call TRBJ2-3; D not resolved. The ends were cut back, 1 base at V and 8 bases at J, with 10 bases in the middle. Germline assignment: CDR1 LNHNV and CDR2 YYDKDF (reference sequence). CDR3 length equals 13 residues. The CDR3 DNA reads TGTGCCACCAGCAGAGGAGGCACCGGTACGCAGTATTTT. It translates to CATSRGGTGTQYF.

This rearrangement joins TRBV25-1 to TRBJ1-2; no firm D call. Looked up from germline, CDR1 is MGHDK and CDR2 is SYGVNS. This CDR3 region has 15 residues. V was clipped by 3 bases and J by 4 bases, with 15 bases between them. The CDR3 sequence is CASSDEGVSFYGYTF. The CDR3 DNA sequence: TGTGCCAGCAGTGATGAGGGAGTTTCTTTCTATGGCTACACCTTC.

The genes are TRBV7-6 and TRBJ2-7; TRBD1 matches 7 bases. The CDR3 length is 15 residues. From germline, CDR1 is SGHVS and CDR2 FNYEAQ. V trimming: 3 bases; J trimming: 3 bases; junction bases outside the gene matches: 8. The CDR3 protein is CASSLVSGDSYEQYF. In nucleotides, the CDR3 is TGTGCCAGCAGCTTGGTGTCAGGGGACAGCTACGAGCAGTACTTC.

The chain joins TRBV11-3 to TRBJ1-6; 10 nucleotides match TRBD1. CDR3 length: 15 amino acids. Trimming at V came to 4 bases and at J to 7 bases, leaving 4 bases not matched to a gene. Germline CDR1 reads SGHNT; CDR2 reads YENEEA. CDR3 loop: CASSSTGGPNSPLHF. The CDR3 region has the DNA TGTGCCAGCAGCTCGACAGGGGGCCCCAATTCACCCCTCCACTTT.

A word on this clone: Other DNA sequences within the sample encode an identical CDR3. The chain combines TRBV6-1 with TRBJ2-1; D remains unclear. This CDR3 region has 12 residues. The germline gives CDR1 MNHNS, CDR2 SASEGT. Deletions cut 5 bases from V and 5 bases from J, with 7 bases between. CDR3: CASSPRNNEQFF. CDR3 in DNA: TGTGCCAGCAGTCCACGGAACAATGAGCAGTTCTTC.

This chain connects TRBV5-4 to TRBJ1-2; D possibly corresponds to TRBD1 (5 bases). The germline CDR1 and CDR2 sequences are SGHNT and YYREEE (reference sequence). Deletions cut 4 bases from V and 5 bases from J, with 12 bases between. The CDR3 runs to 13 residues. Written as DNA, the CDR3 is TGTGCCAGCAGCCCCGTCGGGGGGTATGGCTACACCTTC. Amino acids: CASSPVGGYGYTF.

DNA of the CDR3: TGTGCCAGCAGCTTAGCTGAAGGTAGGGCCTACGAGCAGTACTTC. Its protein product is CASSLAEGRAYEQYF. V and J are TRBV7-7 and TRBJ2-7; D remains unclear. V was cut by 0 bases and J by 2 bases, with 11 bases left in between. The length of the CDR3 is 15 residues. In germline, CDR1 is SSHAT, CDR2 FNYEAQ (reference sequence).

This sequence joins TRBV7-9 and TRBJ1-6, with D uncertain. Per germline, CDR1 SEHNR and CDR2 FQNEAQ (reference sequence). V was cut by 5 bases and J by 7 bases, with 9 bases left in between. The CDR3 has 13 residues. The CDR3 loop reads CASSLGLNSPLHF. The CDR3 DNA is TGTGCCAGCAGCCTGGGCCTAAATTCACCCCTCCACTTT.

The rearrangement uses TRBV7-2 and TRBJ1-1; D gene uncertain. V was trimmed by 3 bases and J by 1 base, leaving 12 bases between them. The CDR3 is made up of 15 amino acids. The germline CDR1 and CDR2 sequences are SGHTA and FQGNSA. The CDR3 DNA is TGTGCCAGCAGCTTTGGCGGGAGAGGGAACACTGAAGCTTTCTTT. This sequence encodes CASSFGGRGNTEAFF.

This chain joins TRBV5-8 and TRBJ2-2, with 9 nucleotides matching TRBD1. The trim removed 4 bases at V and 4 bases at J, leaving 2 bases unmatched. The CDR3 runs to 14 residues. The germline V gene has CDR1 SGHTS and CDR2 YDEGEE. The CDR3, as DNA: TGTGCCAGCAGCCCGGGACAGGGCACCGGGGAGCTGTTTTTT. It codes for CASSPGQGTGELFF.

The V gene is TRBV18, the J gene TRBJ2-3; 14 bases fit TRBD2. Trimming at V came to 1 base and at J to 3 bases, leaving 3 bases not matched to a gene. CDR3 length equals 17 residues. Germline V gives CDR1 KGHSH, CDR2 LQKENI. This CDR3 is CASSPQRLAGGTDTQYF. In DNA, the CDR3 is TGTGCCAGCTCACCACAGAGACTAGCGGGGGGGACAGATACGCAGTATTTT.

This chain uses TRBV7-2 with TRBJ2-6; possible D gene TRBD2, 7 bases. Trimming took off 11 bases at V and 2 bases at J, with 13 bases between the two ends. Germline V gene sequence: CDR1 SGHTA, CDR2 FQGNSA. The CDR3 length is 14 residues. The CDR3 bases are TGTGCCGGACAGACTAGCCCTGGGGCCAACGTCCTGACTTTC. As protein: CAGQTSPGANVLTF.

This chain uses TRBV18 with TRBJ1-1; D possibly corresponds to TRBD1 (6 bases). This CDR3 spans 16 amino acids. Trimming stripped 1 base from V and 1 base from J, with 13 bases between. Germline V lookup: CDR1 KGHSH, CDR2 LQKENI. The chain's CDR3 is CASSPHGWGANTEAFF. The CDR3 nucleotides are TGTGCCAGCTCACCACATGGGTGGGGGGCGAACACTGAAGCTTTCTTT.

This clone was seen a few times. J is TRBJ2-3 and V is TRBV19, with D hard to call. The germline V and J ends were trimmed by 0 bases and 2 bases, with 6 bases remaining between them. Germline V gene lookup returns CDR1 LNHDA and CDR2 SQIVND (reference sequence). CDR3 length: 14 amino acids. The CDR3 nucleotides are TGTGCCAGTAGTATAGAAGTAGACACAGATACGCAGTATTTT. Encoded protein: CASSIEVDTDTQYF.

The chain links TRBV28 to TRBJ1-2; tentative D call: TRBD1 (6 bases). Germline V gene data show CDR1 as MDHEN and CDR2 as SYDVKM. V was clipped by 6 bases and J by 8 bases, with 19 bases between them. This CDR3 region has 14 residues. The DNA for the CDR3 is TGTGCCAGCAGCTCCCAACCGACAGGACAGGGCTACACCTTC. Protein sequence: CASSSQPTGQGYTF.

The V and J genes are TRBV6-5 and TRBJ2-3, with 7 bases matching TRBD1. The germline V gene encodes CDR1 MNHEY and CDR2 SVGAGI. Trimming cost V 6 bases and J 5 bases; bases outside gene matches: 8. The CDR3 has 14 amino acids. Written as DNA, the CDR3 is TGTGCCAGCAGGAGGGACAGCACGAGAGATACGCAGTATTTT. This sequence encodes CASRRDSTRDTQYF.

The chain has TRBV18 and TRBJ1-1; the D gene is possibly TRBD1 (5 bases). The germline V gene has CDR1 KGHSH and CDR2 LQKENI. V was shortened by 1 base and J by 1 base, with 7 bases between the two germline ends. This CDR3 is built from 14 residues. CDR3 in amino acids: CASSPQGQNTEAFF. CDR3 sequence (DNA): TGTGCCAGCTCACCACAGGGGCAGAACACTGAAGCTTTCTTT.

The CDR3: CASTVDRGGYGYTF. The CDR3 DNA follows: TGTGCCAGCACTGTCGACAGGGGAGGATATGGCTACACCTTC. The chain joins TRBV7-8 to TRBJ1-2, with 8 bases that match TRBD1. Germline V gives CDR1 SGHVS, CDR2 FQNEAQ. With 7 bases clipped from V and 5 bases from J, the junction kept 9 bases outside the gene matches. The length of the CDR3 is 14 residues. Complete variable domain (other parts from reference TRBV7-8 and TRBJ1-2): GAGVSQSPRYKVAKRGQDVALRCDPISGHVSLFWYQQALGQGPEFLTYFQNEAQLDKSGLPSDRFFAERPEGSVSTLKIQRTQQEDSAVYLCASTVDRGGYGYTFGSGTRLTVV.

The J gene is TRBJ2-7, the V gene TRBV7-3, with D perhaps matching TRBD1 or TRBD2 (5 bases each). The length of the CDR3 is 14 residues. The germline V and J ends were trimmed by 5 bases and 0 bases, with 11 bases remaining between them. Germline CDR1 reads SGHTA; CDR2 reads FQGTGA. In DNA, the CDR3 is TGTGCCAGCAGCCCAGGGACCACCTCCTACGAGCAGTACTTC. Encoded protein: CASSPGTTSYEQYF.

The chain combines TRBV19 with TRBJ2-4, with a weak D call TRBD2 (7 bases). Germline CDR1 reads LNHDA; CDR2 reads SQIVND (reference sequence). V was pared by 5 bases and J by 10 bases, with 15 bases between. This CDR3 spans 13 amino acids. This CDR3 reads CASSVRGGQIQYF. CDR3 DNA sequence: TGTGCCAGTAGTGTTCGCGGGGGACAAATTCAGTACTTC.

This clone was seen once. The rearrangement uses TRBV5-8 and TRBJ2-7; D unresolved. Germline V gene lookup returns CDR1 SGHTS and CDR2 YDEGEE. V shed 4 bases and J shed 6 bases, with 14 bases lying between them. The CDR3 consists of 13 residues. The CDR3 coding sequence is TGTGCCAGCAGCAGGGTGGTTGAGGCCGAGCAGTACTTC. This codes for CASSRVVEAEQYF.

This clone appeared once. V usage is TRBV27 and J usage is TRBJ2-7; TRBD1 might be the D (5 bases). Germline lookup yields CDR1 MNHEY and CDR2 SMNVEV (reference sequence). The CDR3 is 15 residues long. V lost 7 bases, J lost 2 bases, and 18 bases lay in between. This CDR3 is CASTVDIRSPYEQYF. Here the CDR3 DNA reads TGTGCCAGCACCGTGGACATCCGGTCTCCCTACGAGCAGTACTTC.